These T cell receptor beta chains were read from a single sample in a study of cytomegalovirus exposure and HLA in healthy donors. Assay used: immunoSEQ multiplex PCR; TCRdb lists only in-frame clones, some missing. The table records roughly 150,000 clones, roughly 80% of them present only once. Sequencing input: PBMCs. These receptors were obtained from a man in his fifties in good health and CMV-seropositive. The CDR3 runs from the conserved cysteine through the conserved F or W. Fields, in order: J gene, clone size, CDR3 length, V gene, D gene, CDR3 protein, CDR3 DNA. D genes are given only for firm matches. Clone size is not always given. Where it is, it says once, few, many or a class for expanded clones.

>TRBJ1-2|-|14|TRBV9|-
CASSVGGLSYGYTF
TGTGCCAGCAGCGTGGGAGGACTCAGTTATGGCTACACCTTC
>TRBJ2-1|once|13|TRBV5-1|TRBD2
CASSSGPGGEQFF
TGCGCCAGCAGCTCCGGGCCGGGGGGTGAGCAGTTCTTC
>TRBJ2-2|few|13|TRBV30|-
CAWQGVDTGELFF
TGTGCCTGGCAAGGAGTCGACACCGGGGAGCTGTTTTTT
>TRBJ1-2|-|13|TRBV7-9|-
CASSSGGTYGYTF
TGTGCCAGCAGCTCCGGGGGGACGTATGGCTACACCTTC
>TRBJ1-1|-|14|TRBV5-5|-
CASSLDPSSTEAFF
TGTGCCAGCAGCTTGGATCCTAGCAGCACTGAAGCTTTCTTT
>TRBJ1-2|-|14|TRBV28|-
CASSLSKTRVGYTF
TGTGCCAGCAGTTTATCTAAGACCAGGGTGGGCTACACCTTC
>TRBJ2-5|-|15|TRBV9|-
CASSVDLRSQETQYF
TGTGCCAGCAGCGTAGACTTGCGGAGCCAAGAGACCCAGTACTTC
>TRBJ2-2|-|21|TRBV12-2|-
CASRLEGEKETSGGDTGELFF
TGTGCAAGTCGCTTAGAGGGGGAGAAGGAGACTAGCGGGGGGGATACCGGGGAGCTGTTTTTT
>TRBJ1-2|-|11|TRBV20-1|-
CSATGNYGYTF
TGCAGTGCTACGGGAAACTATGGCTACACCTTC
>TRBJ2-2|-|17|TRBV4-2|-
CASSQNLPGQNTGELFF
TGTGCCAGCAGCCAAAATTTGCCGGGACAGAACACCGGGGAGCTGTTTTTT
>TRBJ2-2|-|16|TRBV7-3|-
CASSPDSMGNTGELFF
TGTGCCAGCAGCCCGGACAGTATGGGAAACACCGGGGAGCTGTTTTTT
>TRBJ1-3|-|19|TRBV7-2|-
CASSLVPLTSYSSGNTIYF
TGTGCCAGCAGCTTAGTCCCCCTCACTTCCTATTCCTCTGGAAACACCATATATTTT
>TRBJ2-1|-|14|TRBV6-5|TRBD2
CASTPAGIYNEQFF
TGTGCCAGCACGCCAGCGGGAATCTACAATGAGCAGTTCTTC
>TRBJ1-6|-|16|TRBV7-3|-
CASSVAGPGSNSPLHF
TGTGCCAGCAGCGTCGCCGGGCCGGGGAGTAATTCACCCCTCCACTTT
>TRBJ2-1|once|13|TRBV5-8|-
CASSLDRLDEQFF
TGTGCCAGCAGCTTAGACAGGTTGGATGAGCAGTTCTTC
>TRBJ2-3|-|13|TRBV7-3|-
CASSALTRDTQYF
TGTGCCAGCAGCGCCCTGACTAGAGATACGCAGTATTTT
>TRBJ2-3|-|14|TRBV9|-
CASSVDSSTDTQYF
TGTGCCAGCAGCGTAGATTCTAGCACAGATACGCAGTATTTT
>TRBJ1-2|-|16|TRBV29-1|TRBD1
CSVVSSRTGGYYGYTF
TGCAGCGTTGTTAGTTCTCGGACAGGGGGTTACTATGGCTACACCTTC
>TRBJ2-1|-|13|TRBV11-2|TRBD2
CASSLGLDNEQFF
TGTGCCAGCAGCCTGGGACTAGACAATGAGCAGTTCTTC
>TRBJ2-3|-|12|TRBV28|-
CASVAGTDTQYF
TGTGCCAGCGTGGCAGGGACAGATACGCAGTATTTT
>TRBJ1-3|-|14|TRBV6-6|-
CASRPQGTGNTIYF
TGTGCCAGCAGACCACAGGGAACTGGAAACACCATATATTTT
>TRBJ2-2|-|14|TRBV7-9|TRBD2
CASSLLAGGRELFF
TGTGCCAGCAGCTTACTAGCGGGAGGACGGGAGCTGTTTTTT
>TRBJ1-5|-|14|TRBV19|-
CASSMGGAFKPQHF
TGTGCCAGTAGTATGGGGGGGGCCTTCAAGCCCCAGCATTTT
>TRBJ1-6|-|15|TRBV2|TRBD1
CASRETGNYNSPLHF
TGTGCCAGCAGAGAGACAGGGAACTATAATTCACCCCTCCACTTT
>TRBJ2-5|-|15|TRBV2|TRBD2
CASGTSGGAEETQYF
TGTGCCAGCGGGACTAGCGGGGGGGCGGAGGAGACCCAGTACTTC
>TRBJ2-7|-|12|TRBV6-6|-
CASSSPPGEQYF
TGTGCCAGCAGCAGCCCTCCGGGAGAGCAGTACTTC
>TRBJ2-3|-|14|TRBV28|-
CASSLLASTDTQYF
TGTGCCAGCAGTTTACTAGCGAGCACAGATACGCAGTATTTT
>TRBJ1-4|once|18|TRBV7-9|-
CASSPGLVQEGTNEKLFF
TGTGCCAGCAGCCCTGGATTGGTCCAAGAGGGAACTAATGAAAAACTGTTTTTT
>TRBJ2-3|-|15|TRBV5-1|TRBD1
CASRVQGELTDTQYF
TGCGCCAGCAGGGTACAGGGGGAGCTCACAGATACGCAGTATTTT
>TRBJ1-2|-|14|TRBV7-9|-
CASSLGRQSYGYTF
TGTGCCAGCAGCTTAGGGCGGCAGAGCTATGGCTACACCTTC
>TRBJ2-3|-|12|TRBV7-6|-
CASSLRRDTQYF
TGTGCCAGCAGCCTTCGGAGAGATACGCAGTATTTT
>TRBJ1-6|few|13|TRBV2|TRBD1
CASRGQGESPLHF
TGTGCCAGCAGAGGACAGGGCGAATCACCCCTCCACTTT
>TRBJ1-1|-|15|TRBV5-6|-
CASSLYDIRGTEAFF
TGTGCCAGCAGCTTATACGACATCAGGGGAACTGAAGCTTTCTTT
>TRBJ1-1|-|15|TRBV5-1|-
CASSFAKADVLEAFF
TGCGCCAGCAGCTTTGCAAAAGCGGACGTTTTGGAAGCTTTCTTT
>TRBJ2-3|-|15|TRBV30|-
CAWSRLVEGTDTQYF
TGTGCCTGGAGCAGGTTGGTGGAGGGGACAGATACGCAGTATTTT
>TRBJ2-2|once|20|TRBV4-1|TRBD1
CASSQGPAGRGRRNTGELFF
TGCGCCAGCAGCCAAGGGCCTGCTGGCAGGGGGCGCAGGAACACCGGGGAGCTGTTTTTT
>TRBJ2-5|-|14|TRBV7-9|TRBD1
CASSFPTGGETQYF
TGTGCCAGCAGCTTCCCTACAGGGGGGGAGACCCAGTACTTC
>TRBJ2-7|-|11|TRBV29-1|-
CSGYSFDEQYF
TGCAGCGGATACTCTTTTGACGAGCAGTACTTC
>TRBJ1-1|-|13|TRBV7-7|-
CASSLVAGAEAFF
TGTGCTAGCAGCTTAGTGGCAGGGGCTGAAGCTTTCTTT
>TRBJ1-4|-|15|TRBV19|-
CASSTQTGGNEKLFF
TGTGCCAGTAGTACCCAGACAGGAGGCAATGAAAAACTGTTTTTT
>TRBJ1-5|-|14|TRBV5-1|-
CASSLDSSNQPQHF
TGCGCCAGCAGCTTAGACAGTTCCAATCAGCCCCAGCATTTT
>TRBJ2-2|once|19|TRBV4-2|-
CASSQDNPVERANTGELFF
TGTGCCAGCAGCCAAGATAACCCGGTCGAGCGGGCGAACACCGGGGAGCTGTTTTTT
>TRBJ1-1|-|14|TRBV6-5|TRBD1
CASTREGALGKAFF
TGTGCCAGCACTCGTGAGGGGGCCCTTGGGAAAGCTTTCTTT
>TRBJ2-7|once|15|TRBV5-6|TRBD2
CASSIPGTRLQEQYF
TGTGCCAGCAGCATACCCGGGACTAGGCTTCAGGAGCAGTACTTC
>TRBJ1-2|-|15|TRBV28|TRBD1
CASSLTGTSNYGYTF
TGTGCCAGCAGTCTGACAGGGACTTCTAACTATGGCTACACCTTC
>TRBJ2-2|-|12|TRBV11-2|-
CASSYGTWELFF
TGTGCCAGCAGCTACGGGACTTGGGAGCTGTTTTTT
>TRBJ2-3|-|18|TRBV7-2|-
CASSLWESADVSTDTQYF
TGTGCCAGCAGCTTATGGGAGTCCGCAGACGTAAGCACAGATACGCAGTATTTT
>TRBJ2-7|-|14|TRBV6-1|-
CASAPVRGPYEQYF
TGTGCCAGCGCCCCGGTGCGGGGACCCTACGAGCAGTACTTC